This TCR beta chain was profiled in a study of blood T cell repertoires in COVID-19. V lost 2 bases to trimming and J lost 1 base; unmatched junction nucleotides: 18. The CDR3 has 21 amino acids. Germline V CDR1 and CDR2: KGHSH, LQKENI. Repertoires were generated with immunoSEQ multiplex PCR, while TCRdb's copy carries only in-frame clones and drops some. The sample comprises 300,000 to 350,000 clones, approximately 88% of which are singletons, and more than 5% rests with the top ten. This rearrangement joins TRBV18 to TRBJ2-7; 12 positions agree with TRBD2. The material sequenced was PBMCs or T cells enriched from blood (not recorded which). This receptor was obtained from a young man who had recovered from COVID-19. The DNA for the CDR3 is TGTGCCAGCTCACCAAGGCCGGGAACTAGCGGGGGGCTGTTGCTGTCCTACGAGCAGTACTTC. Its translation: CASSPRPGTSGGLLLSYEQYF.